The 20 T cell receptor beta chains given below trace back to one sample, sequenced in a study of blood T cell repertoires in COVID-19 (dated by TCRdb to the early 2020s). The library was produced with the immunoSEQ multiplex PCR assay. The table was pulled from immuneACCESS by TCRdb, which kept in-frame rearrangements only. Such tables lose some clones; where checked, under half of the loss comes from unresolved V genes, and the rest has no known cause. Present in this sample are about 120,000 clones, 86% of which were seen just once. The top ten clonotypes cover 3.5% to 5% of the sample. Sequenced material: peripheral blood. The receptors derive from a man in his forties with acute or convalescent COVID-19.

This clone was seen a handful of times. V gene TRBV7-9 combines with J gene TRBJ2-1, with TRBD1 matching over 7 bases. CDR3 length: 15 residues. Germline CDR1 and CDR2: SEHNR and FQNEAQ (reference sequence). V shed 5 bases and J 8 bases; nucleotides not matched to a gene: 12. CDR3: CASSKTQGQGDEQFF. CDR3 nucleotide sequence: TGTGCCAGCAGCAAAACACAGGGCCAGGGGGATGAGCAGTTCTTC.

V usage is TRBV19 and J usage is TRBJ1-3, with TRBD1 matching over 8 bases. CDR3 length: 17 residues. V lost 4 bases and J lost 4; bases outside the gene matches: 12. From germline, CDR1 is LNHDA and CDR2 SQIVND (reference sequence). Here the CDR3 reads CASSRLTGTGGGNTIYF. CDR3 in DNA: TGTGCCAGTAGTAGACTAACAGGGACAGGCGGCGGAAACACCATATATTTT. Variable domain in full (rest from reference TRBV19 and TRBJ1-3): DGGITQSPKYLFRKEGQNVTLSCEQNLNHDAMYWYRQDPGQGLRLIYYSQIVNDFQKGDIAEGYSVSREKKESFPLTVTSAQKNPTAFYLCASSRLTGTGGGNTIYFGEGSWLTVV.

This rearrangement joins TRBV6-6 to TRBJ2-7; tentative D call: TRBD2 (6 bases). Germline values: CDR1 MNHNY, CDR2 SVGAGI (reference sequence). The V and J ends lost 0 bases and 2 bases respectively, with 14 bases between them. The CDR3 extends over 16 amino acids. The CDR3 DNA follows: TGTGCCAGCAGTTACTCCGGGGGAGCTTGGGCCTACGAGCAGTACTTC. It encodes CASSYSGGAWAYEQYF.

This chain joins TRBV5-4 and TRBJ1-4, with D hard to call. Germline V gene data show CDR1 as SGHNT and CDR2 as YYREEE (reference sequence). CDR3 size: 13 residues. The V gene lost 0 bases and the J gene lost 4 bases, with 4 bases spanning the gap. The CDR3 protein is CASSLVLNEKLFF. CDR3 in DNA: TGTGCCAGCAGCTTGGTCCTTAATGAAAAACTGTTTTTT. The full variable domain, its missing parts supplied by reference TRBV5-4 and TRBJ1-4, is ETGVTQSPTHLIKTRGQQVTLRCSSQSGHNTVSWYQQALGQGPQFIFQYYREEENGRGNFPPRFSGLQFPNYSSELNVNALELDDSALYLCASSLVLNEKLFFGSGTQLSVL.

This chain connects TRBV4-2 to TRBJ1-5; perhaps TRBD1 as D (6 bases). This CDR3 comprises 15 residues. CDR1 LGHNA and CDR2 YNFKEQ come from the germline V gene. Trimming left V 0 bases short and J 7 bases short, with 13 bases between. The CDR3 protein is CASSQDFSGDQPQHF. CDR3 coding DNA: TGTGCCAGCAGCCAAGATTTTTCAGGGGACCAGCCCCAGCATTTT.

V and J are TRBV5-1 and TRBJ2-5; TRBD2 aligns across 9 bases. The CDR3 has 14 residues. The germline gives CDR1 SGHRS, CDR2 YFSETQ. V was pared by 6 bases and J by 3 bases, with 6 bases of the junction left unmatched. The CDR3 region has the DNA TGCGCCAGCACCCGGGGACTAGCCGAAGAGACCCAGTACTTC. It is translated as CASTRGLAEETQYF.

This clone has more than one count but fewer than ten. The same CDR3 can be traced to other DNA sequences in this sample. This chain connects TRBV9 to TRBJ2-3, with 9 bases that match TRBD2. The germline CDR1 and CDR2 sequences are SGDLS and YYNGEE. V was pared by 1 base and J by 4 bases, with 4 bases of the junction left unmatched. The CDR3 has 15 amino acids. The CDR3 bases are TGTGCCAGCAGCGTACGGGCGGGAGGGGCAGATACGCAGTATTTT. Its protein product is CASSVRAGGADTQYF. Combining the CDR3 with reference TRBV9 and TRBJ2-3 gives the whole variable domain DSGVTQTPKHLITATGQRVTLRCSPRSGDLSVYWYQQSLDQGLQFLIQYYNGEERAKGNILERFSAQQFPDLHSELNLSSLELGDSALYFCASSVRAGGADTQYFGPGTRLTVL.

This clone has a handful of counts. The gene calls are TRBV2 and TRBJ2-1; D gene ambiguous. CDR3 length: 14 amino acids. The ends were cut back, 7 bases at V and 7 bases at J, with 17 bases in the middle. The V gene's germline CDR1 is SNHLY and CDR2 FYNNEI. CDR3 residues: CASIAVAMQNEQFF. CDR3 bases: TGTGCCAGCATCGCCGTGGCCATGCAAAATGAGCAGTTCTTC.

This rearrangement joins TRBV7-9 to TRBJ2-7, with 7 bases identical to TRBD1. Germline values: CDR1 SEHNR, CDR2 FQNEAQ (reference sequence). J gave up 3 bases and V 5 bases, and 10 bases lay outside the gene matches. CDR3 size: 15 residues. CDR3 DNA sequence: TGTGCCAGCAGCCTGGGGGAATGGGACAGCTACGAGCAGTACTTC. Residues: CASSLGEWDSYEQYF. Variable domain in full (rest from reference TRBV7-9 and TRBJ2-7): DTGVSQNPRHKITKRGQNVTFRCDPISEHNRLYWYRQTLGQGPEFLTYFQNEAQLEKSRLLSDRFSAERPKGSFSTLEIQRTEQGDSAMYLCASSLGEWDSYEQYFGPGTRLTVT.

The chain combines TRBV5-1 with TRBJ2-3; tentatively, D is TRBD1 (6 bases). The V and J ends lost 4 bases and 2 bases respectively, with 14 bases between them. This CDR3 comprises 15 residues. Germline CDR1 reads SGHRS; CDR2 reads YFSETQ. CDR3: CASSAFRTDTDTQYF. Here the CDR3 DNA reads TGCGCCAGCAGCGCCTTCCGGACAGACACAGATACGCAGTATTTT.

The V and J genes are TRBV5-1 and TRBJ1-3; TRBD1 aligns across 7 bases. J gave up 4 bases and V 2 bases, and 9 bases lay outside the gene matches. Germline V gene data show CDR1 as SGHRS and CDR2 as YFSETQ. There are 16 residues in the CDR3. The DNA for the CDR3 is TGCGCCAGCAGCTTCACCTACAGGGGTTCAGGAAACACCATATATTTT. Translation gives CASSFTYRGSGNTIYF.

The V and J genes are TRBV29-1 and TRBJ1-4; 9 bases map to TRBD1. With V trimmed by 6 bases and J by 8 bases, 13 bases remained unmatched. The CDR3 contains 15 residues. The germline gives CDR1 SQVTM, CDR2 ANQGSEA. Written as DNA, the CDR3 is TGCAGCGTGACGATCTACAGGGGGCGCCGGGAAAAACTGTTTTTT. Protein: CSVTIYRGRREKLFF.

The CDR3, as DNA: TGTGCCAGCAGTTACCGCGGTAGCGGAAGCGAGCAGTTCTTC. This sequence encodes CASSYRGSGSEQFF. The V call is TRBV6-5, the J call TRBJ2-1; D perhaps matches TRBD2 (6 bases). This CDR3 region has 14 residues. The germline CDR1 and CDR2 sequences are MNHEY and SVGAGI. Trimming left V 2 bases short and J 10 bases short, with 15 bases between.

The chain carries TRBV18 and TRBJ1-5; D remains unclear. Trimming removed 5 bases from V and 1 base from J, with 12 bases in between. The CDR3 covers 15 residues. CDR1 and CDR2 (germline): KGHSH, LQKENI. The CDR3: CASSSSRASNQPQHF. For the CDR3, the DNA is TGTGCCAGCTCATCATCGAGGGCAAGCAATCAGCCCCAGCATTTT.

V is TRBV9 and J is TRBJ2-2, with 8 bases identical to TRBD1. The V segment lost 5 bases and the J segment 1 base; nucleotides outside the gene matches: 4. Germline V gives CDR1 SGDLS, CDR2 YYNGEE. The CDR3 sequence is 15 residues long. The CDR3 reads CASRTGTGNTGELFF. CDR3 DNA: TGTGCCAGCAGGACCGGGACAGGGAACACCGGGGAGCTGTTTTTT.

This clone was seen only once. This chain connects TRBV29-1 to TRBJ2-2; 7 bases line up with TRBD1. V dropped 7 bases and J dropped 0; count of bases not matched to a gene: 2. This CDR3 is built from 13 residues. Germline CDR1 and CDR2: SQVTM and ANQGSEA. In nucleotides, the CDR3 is TGCAGCGGTGGGACAGCGAACACCGGGGAGCTGTTTTTT. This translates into CSGGTANTGELFF.

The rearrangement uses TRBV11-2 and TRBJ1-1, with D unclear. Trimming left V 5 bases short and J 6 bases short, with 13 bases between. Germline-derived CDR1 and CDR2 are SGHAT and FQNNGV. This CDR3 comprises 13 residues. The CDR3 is CASSLSVLAEAFF. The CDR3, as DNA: TGTGCCAGCAGCCTGTCCGTACTGGCTGAAGCTTTCTTT.

CDR3 bases: TGCGCCAGCAGCTTGGCCCTAGACAATGAGCAGTTCTTC. Protein product: CASSLALDNEQFF. The J gene is TRBJ2-1, the V gene TRBV5-1, with D unclear. The V gene's germline CDR1 is SGHRS and CDR2 YFSETQ. V shed 0 bases and J shed 5 bases, with 6 bases lying between them. The CDR3 consists of 13 residues.

In nucleotides, the CDR3 is TGTGCCAGCAGCTACGGACAGGGGATTTCCTATGGCTACACCTTC. It yields the protein CASSYGQGISYGYTF. The J gene is TRBJ1-2, the V gene TRBV6-5, with TRBD1 identical over 9 bases. The CDR3 spans 15 residues. V shed 6 bases, J shed 4 bases, and the junction held 9 bases outside the gene matches. Germline CDR1 and CDR2: MNHEY and SVGAGI.

The CDR3 DNA reads as TGTGCCAGCCGGGCAGGGGTTAACACTGAAGCTTTCTTT. It encodes CASRAGVNTEAFF. V gene TRBV2 combines with J gene TRBJ1-1; tentatively, D is TRBD1 (6 bases). CDR3 size: 13 residues. V lost 8 bases and J lost 2, with 12 bases in between. The germline CDR1 and CDR2 sequences are SNHLY and FYNNEI.